A single sample gave rise to the 12 T cell receptor beta chains below, sequenced in a study of CD8+CD57+ T cells in acquired aplastic anemia. The template for TCR beta VDJ and CDR3 sequence profiling was genomic DNA. One entry per CDR3 protein results from TCRdb running MiXCR on the reads. The sample carries 190,000 or so distinct CDR3 sequences, 61% recorded once. Source material: sorted CD4+, CD8+, or CD8+CD57+ T cells (not recorded which) from PBMCs. The receptor set was obtained from a human donor in good health.

This clonotype showed up just a few times. The rearrangement links TRBV7-3 to TRBJ1-2; a possible D gene is TRBD1 (5 bases). Trimming took off 2 bases at V and 8 bases at J, with 12 bases between the two ends. Germline values: CDR1 SGHTA, CDR2 FQGTGA. The CDR3 consists of 13 residues. DNA for the CDR3: TGTGCCAGCAGCTTAGCGGGGGATCGGGGCTACACCTTC. It specifies CASSLAGDRGYTF.

The V and J genes are TRBV9 and TRBJ2-7; TRBD2 might be the D (6 bases). The J call is in doubt because the DNA end fits TRBJ2-1 better. Germline CDR1 SGDLS, CDR2 YYNGEE. CDR3 length: 16 residues. CDR3 amino acids: CASSDSSQGPGDEQFF. DNA of the CDR3: TGTGCCAGCAGTGACTCGAGTCAGGGCCCGGGGGATGAGCAGTTCTTC.

On this clonotype itself: The CDR3 carries no conserved terminal phenylalanine or tryptophan, so it likely arises from a read error. The chain recombines TRBV7-9 with TRBJ2-1; D may match TRBD1 or TRBD2 (5 bases each). This CDR3 has 15 residues. With 5 bases removed from V and 4 bases from J, the gap between germline ends came to 15 bases. Looked up from germline, CDR1 is SEHNR and CDR2 is FQNEAQ (reference sequence). The CDR3 region is CASSPPLGVYNEQFL. CDR3 nucleotides: TGTGCCAGCAGCCCACCCCTGGGGGTTTACAATGAGCAGTTCCTC.

This chain connects TRBV20-1 to TRBJ1-2; D is uncertain. With 5 bases removed from V and 6 bases from J, the gap between germline ends came to 7 bases. From germline, CDR1 is DFQATT and CDR2 SNEGSKA (reference sequence). CDR3 length equals 10 residues. The CDR3 DNA reads as TGCAGTGCTTGGGGAAATGGCTACACCTTC. Its protein is CSAWGNGYTF.

The V and J genes are TRBV6-1 and TRBJ1-1; weak D call: TRBD1 (6 bases). Trimming took off 5 bases at V and 11 bases at J, with 21 bases between the two ends. Germline V gene sequence: CDR1 MNHNS, CDR2 SASEGT. The CDR3 sequence is 14 residues long. CDR3 DNA sequence: TGTGCCAGCAGTCCCCGGGACATCCTCCGTTCGGCTTTCTTT. It is translated as CASSPRDILRSAFF.

The chain uses TRBV15 and TRBJ2-7, with 8 bases that match TRBD1. J gave up 4 bases and V 0 bases, and 5 bases lay outside the gene matches. The CDR3 is 15 residues long. Germline CDR1 LNHNV, CDR2 YYDKDF (reference sequence). The CDR3 spells CATSRDQGAPYEQYF. The CDR3 DNA sequence: TGTGCCACCAGCAGAGATCAGGGGGCCCCATACGAGCAGTACTTC.

This clonotype was counted between two and nine times. The J gene is TRBJ1-3, the V gene TRBV11-2, with 7 bases aligning to TRBD1. CDR3 length equals 15 residues. Trimming took 5 bases from V and 0 from J; bases not matched to a gene: 4. Germline V CDR1 and CDR2: SGHAT, FQNNGV. The CDR3 is CASSLGTVSGNTIYF. The CDR3 bases are TGTGCCAGCAGCCTCGGGACAGTCTCTGGAAACACCATATATTTT. Drawing the rest from reference TRBV11-2 and TRBJ1-3, the complete variable domain is EAGVAQSPRYKIIEKRQSVAFWCNPISGHATLYWYQQILGQGPKLLIQFQNNGVVDDSQLPKDRFSAERLKGVDSTLKIQPAKLEDSAVYLCASSLGTVSGNTIYFGEGSWLTVV.

The chain uses TRBV5-5 and TRBJ1-1, with 8 bases lining up with TRBD1. The CDR3 has 17 amino acids. CDR1 is SGHKS, CDR2 YYEKEE, per germline (reference sequence). With V trimmed by 4 bases and J by 6 bases, 17 bases remained unmatched. The CDR3 bases are TGTGCCAGCAGCGGAGACAGGGGTCGTATTAGTGAGGCTGAAGCTTTCTTT. Translation gives CASSGDRGRISEAEAFF.

The table lists this clonotype with many counts. The gene calls are TRBV24-1 and TRBJ2-1; maybe TRBD2 (6 bases). The CDR3 is 17 residues long. Trimming removed 4 bases from V and 10 bases from J, with 25 bases in between. CDR1 is KGHDR, CDR2 SFDVKD, per germline. CDR3 region: CATSDLSGDSSGSEQFF. Here the CDR3 DNA reads TGTGCCACCAGTGACCTTAGCGGTGATAGTTCGGGGTCGGAGCAGTTCTTC.

This clonotype has a handful of counts. The CDR3 DNA sequence: TGTGCCAGCAGCTTTAGCGGAAACACCGGGGAGCTGTTTTTT. Its protein product is CASSFSGNTGELFF. J is TRBJ2-2 and V is TRBV5-6; TRBD2 is a possible D gene (6 bases). CDR1 is SGHDT, CDR2 YYEEEE, per germline. The CDR3 consists of 14 residues. Trimming took off 2 bases at V and 2 bases at J, with 7 bases between the two ends.

A single count supports this clonotype. The chain has TRBV4-3 and TRBJ1-4; D uncertain. The CDR3 spans 15 residues. Germline assignment: CDR1 LGHNA and CDR2 YSLEER. Trimming left V 1 base short and J 7 bases short, with 13 bases between. The CDR3: CASSQVSQAPEKLFF. As DNA, the CDR3 is TGCGCCAGCAGCCAAGTATCGCAGGCACCTGAAAAACTGTTTTTT.

The chain recombines TRBV20-1 with TRBJ2-7, with TRBD1 as a possible D gene (5 bases). Germline values: CDR1 DFQATT, CDR2 SNEGSKA (reference sequence). CDR3 length: 12 amino acids. V gave up 0 bases and J gave up 4 bases, with 7 bases separating them. CDR3 DNA: TGCAGTGCTAGAGAGCAGGGTTACGAGCAGTACTTC. Translation gives CSAREQGYEQYF.